These T cell receptor beta chains were read from a single sample in a study of T cell repertoires in aging, cancer and after chemotherapy. Each CDR3 protein is one row after TCRdb ran MiXCR on the multiplex PCR reads. The sample includes approximately 13,000 distinct CDR3 sequences, roughly 28% of them seen just once. Sequenced sample: blood. Source of these receptors: a human donor in good health. CDR3s include the opening cysteine and the closing phenylalanine or tryptophan. The D gene is left open where the match is weak. Size tells how often a clone was seen (once, few, many) or the class of an expanded clone, and some rows leave it out.

j_call: TRBJ1-2; d_call: NA; v_call: TRBV5-4; clone_size: medium-sized; cdr3_length: 13; cdr3_nt: TGTGCCAGCAGCTTGGCCGGGGGGTCTGGCTACACCTTC; cdr3_aa: CASSLAGGSGYTF
j_call: TRBJ1-6; d_call: NA; v_call: TRBV20-1; clone_size: medium-sized; cdr3_length: 10; cdr3_nt: TGCAGTGCCCTGAATCCACCCCTCCACTTT; cdr3_aa: CSALNPPLHF
j_call: TRBJ2-3; d_call: TRBD2; v_call: TRBV5-6; clone_size: NA; cdr3_length: 14; cdr3_nt: TGTGCCAGCAGCTTTTTAGCGGGTTTAGGTACGCAGTATTTT; cdr3_aa: CASSFLAGLGTQYF
j_call: TRBJ2-2; d_call: NA; v_call: TRBV10-3; clone_size: NA; cdr3_length: 15; cdr3_nt: TGTGCCATCAGTGGGGGAGAGGCCTCTACCGGGGAGCTGTTTTTT; cdr3_aa: CAISGGEASTGELFF
j_call: TRBJ1-1; d_call: TRBD1; v_call: TRBV6-6; clone_size: medium-sized; cdr3_length: 14; cdr3_nt: TGTGCCAGCAGTTATGGGGACAGGAACACTGAAGCTTTCTTT; cdr3_aa: CASSYGDRNTEAFF
j_call: TRBJ1-3; d_call: NA; v_call: TRBV7-6; clone_size: medium-sized; cdr3_length: 12; cdr3_nt: TGTGCCAGCAGCTTAGAGGCGTCCACCATATATTTT; cdr3_aa: CASSLEASTIYF
j_call: TRBJ2-2; d_call: NA; v_call: TRBV6-4; clone_size: NA; cdr3_length: 14; cdr3_nt: TGTGCCAGCAGTGGATCCTGGGGGACCGGGGAGCTGTTTTTT; cdr3_aa: CASSGSWGTGELFF
j_call: TRBJ2-7; d_call: TRBD1; v_call: TRBV27; clone_size: NA; cdr3_length: 15; cdr3_nt: TGTGCCAGCAGTCAAGGGACAGGGAGCGGGTACGAGCAGTACTTC; cdr3_aa: CASSQGTGSGYEQYF
j_call: TRBJ1-6; d_call: NA; v_call: TRBV5-6; clone_size: NA; cdr3_length: 16; cdr3_nt: TGTGCCAGCAGCTCCGGACTTCTGGTATATAATTCACCCCTCCACTTT; cdr3_aa: CASSSGLLVYNSPLHF
j_call: TRBJ1-1; d_call: NA; v_call: TRBV6-1; clone_size: NA; cdr3_length: 14; cdr3_nt: TGTGCCAGCAGTCCTAACAGGGATGGCACTGAAGCTTTCTTT; cdr3_aa: CASSPNRDGTEAFF
j_call: TRBJ2-1; d_call: TRBD1; v_call: TRBV29-1; clone_size: NA; cdr3_length: 14; cdr3_nt: TGCAGCAAAAATACCGGGACAGGGCGGAATGAGCAGTTCTTC; cdr3_aa: CSKNTGTGRNEQFF
j_call: TRBJ1-2; d_call: NA; v_call: TRBV7-2; clone_size: medium-sized; cdr3_length: 13; cdr3_nt: TGTGCCAGCAGCCCCACCCCGGGCTATGGCTACACCTTC; cdr3_aa: CASSPTPGYGYTF
j_call: TRBJ1-2; d_call: NA; v_call: TRBV12-3/TRBV12-4; clone_size: medium-sized; cdr3_length: 13; cdr3_nt: TGTGCCAGCAGTACAGGGTCCCACTATGGCTACACCTTC; cdr3_aa: CASSTGSHYGYTF
j_call: TRBJ1-2; d_call: NA; v_call: TRBV20-1; clone_size: few; cdr3_length: 13; cdr3_nt: TGCAGTGCTAGAGTTATAAGGGCGAAGGGCTACACCTTC; cdr3_aa: CSARVIRAKGYTF
j_call: TRBJ2-1; d_call: TRBD2; v_call: TRBV6-5; clone_size: NA; cdr3_length: 18; cdr3_nt: TGTGCCAGCAGTTTGACTAGCGGGGGGGCCAAATCCTACAATGAGCAGTTCTTC; cdr3_aa: CASSLTSGGAKSYNEQFF
j_call: TRBJ1-6; d_call: NA; v_call: TRBV19; clone_size: medium-sized; cdr3_length: 15; cdr3_nt: TGTGCCAGTAGAATCGGGGGGTTCGGGTATTCACCCCTCCACTTT; cdr3_aa: CASRIGGFGYSPLHF
j_call: TRBJ1-2; d_call: TRBD1; v_call: TRBV20-1; clone_size: medium-sized; cdr3_length: 15; cdr3_nt: TGCAGTGCTAGAGATCCGGGACAGGGATGGTGTGGCTACACCTTC; cdr3_aa: CSARDPGQGWCGYTF
j_call: TRBJ2-7; d_call: NA; v_call: TRBV20-1; clone_size: medium-sized; cdr3_length: 12; cdr3_nt: TGCAGTGCTAGTCCCAGGCACTACGAGCAGTACTTC; cdr3_aa: CSASPRHYEQYF
j_call: TRBJ1-3; d_call: NA; v_call: TRBV6-5; clone_size: medium-sized; cdr3_length: 18; cdr3_nt: TGTGCCAGCAGTTACTCGACGTCGGACGAGCACTCAGGAAACACCATATATTTT; cdr3_aa: CASSYSTSDEHSGNTIYF
j_call: TRBJ1-2; d_call: TRBD1; v_call: TRBV20-1; clone_size: medium-sized; cdr3_length: 13; cdr3_nt: TGCAGTGCTCGGGACAGGGGGTTATTTGGCTACACCTTC; cdr3_aa: CSARDRGLFGYTF
j_call: TRBJ2-3; d_call: TRBD2; v_call: TRBV18; clone_size: NA; cdr3_length: 16; cdr3_nt: TGTGCCAGCTCCCCCTCCGGGACTAGCGGGACAGATACGCAGTATTTT; cdr3_aa: CASSPSGTSGTDTQYF
j_call: TRBJ2-5; d_call: NA; v_call: TRBV6-1; clone_size: few; cdr3_length: 10; cdr3_nt: TGTGCCAGCAGTGAAGAGACCCAGTACTTC; cdr3_aa: CASSEETQYF
j_call: TRBJ2-7; d_call: NA; v_call: TRBV19; clone_size: medium-sized; cdr3_length: 13; cdr3_nt: TGTGCCAGTAGTACTGTTGCCGGTTACGAGCAGTACTTC; cdr3_aa: CASSTVAGYEQYF
j_call: TRBJ1-5; d_call: NA; v_call: TRBV4-2; clone_size: few; cdr3_length: 15; cdr3_nt: TGTGCCAGCAGCCAAGATTTAGATGCTACGCTGCCCCAGCATTTT; cdr3_aa: CASSQDLDATLPQHF
j_call: TRBJ2-5; d_call: NA; v_call: TRBV9; clone_size: NA; cdr3_length: 13; cdr3_nt: TGTGCCAGCAGCGTGGTCACGCAAGAGACCCAGTACTTC; cdr3_aa: CASSVVTQETQYF
j_call: TRBJ2-7; d_call: NA; v_call: TRBV28; clone_size: once; cdr3_length: 16; cdr3_nt: TGTGCCAGCAGACTGTCCGGGAAGGGTCAAAGGGGCGAGCAGTACTTC; cdr3_aa: CASRLSGKGQRGEQYF
j_call: TRBJ2-1; d_call: TRBD2; v_call: TRBV20-1; clone_size: NA; cdr3_length: 15; cdr3_nt: TGCAGTGCTCCAGCGGGACTAGCGGCCTACAATGAGCAGTTCTTC; cdr3_aa: CSAPAGLAAYNEQFF
j_call: TRBJ2-3; d_call: NA; v_call: TRBV6-1; clone_size: NA; cdr3_length: 18; cdr3_nt: TGTGCCAGCAGTGAAAGTATCCAAGGAAGGACAGTGGAAGATACGCAGTATTTT; cdr3_aa: CASSESIQGRTVEDTQYF
j_call: TRBJ2-7; d_call: NA; v_call: TRBV11-1; clone_size: medium-sized; cdr3_length: 15; cdr3_nt: TGTGCCAGCAGCCCCCCAGGGACGTTGACCTACGAGCAGTACTTC; cdr3_aa: CASSPPGTLTYEQYF
j_call: TRBJ1-2; d_call: NA; v_call: TRBV6-4; clone_size: few; cdr3_length: 11; cdr3_nt: TGTGCCAGCAGGTCAGGGGATGGCTACACCTTC; cdr3_aa: CASRSGDGYTF
j_call: TRBJ1-1; d_call: NA; v_call: TRBV11-2; clone_size: few; cdr3_length: 14; cdr3_nt: TGTGCCAGCAGCTTATTCGTTAGGGACACTGAAGCTTTCTTT; cdr3_aa: CASSLFVRDTEAFF
j_call: TRBJ1-1; d_call: TRBD1; v_call: TRBV6-2/TRBV6-3; clone_size: medium-sized; cdr3_length: 13; cdr3_nt: TGTGCCAGCAGTGGACAGGTTAACACTGAAGCTTTCTTT; cdr3_aa: CASSGQVNTEAFF
j_call: TRBJ2-7; d_call: NA; v_call: TRBV5-4; clone_size: few; cdr3_length: 14; cdr3_nt: TGTGCCAGCGCCGCGCGGGACGGTTCCTACGAGCAGTACTTC; cdr3_aa: CASAARDGSYEQYF
j_call: TRBJ1-3; d_call: NA; v_call: TRBV5-1; clone_size: few; cdr3_length: 16; cdr3_nt: TGCGCCAGCAGCCTCGGGACTCCACGCTCTGGAAACACCATATATTTT; cdr3_aa: CASSLGTPRSGNTIYF
j_call: TRBJ2-2; d_call: NA; v_call: TRBV10-3; clone_size: few; cdr3_length: 16; cdr3_nt: TGTGCCATCAGAGGGATAGGGACGGCGAACACCGGGGAGCTGTTTTTT; cdr3_aa: CAIRGIGTANTGELFF
j_call: TRBJ1-4; d_call: NA; v_call: TRBV5-5; clone_size: NA; cdr3_length: 15; cdr3_nt: TGTGCCAGCAGCTTGACACCCTCAACTAATGAAAAACTGTTTTTT; cdr3_aa: CASSLTPSTNEKLFF
j_call: TRBJ2-7; d_call: TRBD1; v_call: TRBV11-2; clone_size: NA; cdr3_length: 14; cdr3_nt: TGTGCCAGCAGCACCGGACAGGGCAAATACGAGCAGTACTTC; cdr3_aa: CASSTGQGKYEQYF
j_call: TRBJ2-2; d_call: TRBD1; v_call: TRBV10-3; clone_size: once; cdr3_length: 18; cdr3_nt: TGTGCCATCAGTTCATTCCCCGGACAGGGAGGGAACACCGGGGAGCTGTTTTTT; cdr3_aa: CAISSFPGQGGNTGELFF
j_call: TRBJ1-5; d_call: NA; v_call: TRBV6-5; clone_size: medium-sized; cdr3_length: 14; cdr3_nt: TGTGCCAGCAGTTACGGGAGGGGTCGGCAGCCCCAGCATTTT; cdr3_aa: CASSYGRGRQPQHF
j_call: TRBJ1-5; d_call: NA; v_call: TRBV7-9; clone_size: NA; cdr3_length: 13; cdr3_nt: TGTGCCAGCAGCTTACAGGGAGATCAGCCCCAGCATTTT; cdr3_aa: CASSLQGDQPQHF